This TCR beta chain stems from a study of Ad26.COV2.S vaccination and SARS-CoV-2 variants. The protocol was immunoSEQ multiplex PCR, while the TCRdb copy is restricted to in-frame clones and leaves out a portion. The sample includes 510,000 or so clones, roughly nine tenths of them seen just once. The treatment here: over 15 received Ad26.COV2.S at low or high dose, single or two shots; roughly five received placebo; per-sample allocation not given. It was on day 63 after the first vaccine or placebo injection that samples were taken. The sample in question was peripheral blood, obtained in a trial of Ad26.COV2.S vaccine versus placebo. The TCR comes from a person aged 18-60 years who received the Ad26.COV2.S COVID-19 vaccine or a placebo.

The CDR3 DNA is TGTGCCAGCAGTGCCCCTGCCCGCGAGGACCACGAGCAGTACTTC. Amino acids: CASSAPAREDHEQYF. The rearrangement joins TRBV6-4 to TRBJ2-7; D gene uncertain. The CDR3 consists of 15 residues. Looked up from germline, CDR1 is MRHNA and CDR2 is SNTAGT. Trimming took off 4 bases at V and 5 bases at J, with 18 bases between the two ends.